One and the same sample provided the 17 T cell receptor beta chains below, sequenced in a study of blood T cell repertoires in COVID-19. Profiling relied on immunoSEQ multiplex PCR, and the TCRdb table lists in-frame clones only, not all of them. The sample contains about 190,000 clones, about 86% of which appear only once. The sample comprised peripheral blood. The origin of the receptors is a man over 45 with active or convalescent COVID-19.

The chain carries TRBV3-1 (or the pseudogene TRBV3-2) and TRBJ1-1; 7 nucleotides agree with TRBD1. CDR3 length: 13 residues. The germline CDR1 and CDR2 sequences are LGHDT and YNNKEL (reference sequence). V lost 1 base and J lost 10; bases outside the gene matches: 6. In DNA, the CDR3 is TGTGCCAGCAGCCAAGGAGGGGGCGGAGGAGCTTTCTTT. It encodes CASSQGGGGGAFF.

The chain links TRBV7-3 to TRBJ2-2; D ambiguous. The V gene's germline CDR1 is SGHTA and CDR2 FQGTGA. The CDR3 consists of 16 residues. V was cut by 0 bases and J by 3 bases, with 11 bases left in between. The CDR3 sequence: CASSLTARVDTGELFF. The DNA of the CDR3 is TGTGCCAGCAGCTTAACGGCACGGGTGGACACCGGGGAGCTGTTTTTT.

The chain combines TRBV5-4 with TRBJ2-7; tentative D call: TRBD2 (6 bases). The V gene's germline CDR1 is SGHNT and CDR2 YYREEE (reference sequence). The CDR3 is made up of 12 amino acids. Deletions cut 2 bases from V and 6 bases from J, with 9 bases between. The CDR3 loop is CASSFGGVEQYF. In DNA form, the CDR3 reads TGTGCCAGCAGCTTCGGCGGGGTCGAGCAGTACTTC.

This clone has a single count. One end of the junction is discordant with germline, which a read error may explain. The V gene is TRBV7-7, the J gene TRBJ1-2, with TRBD1 matching 10 bases. CDR1 is SSHAT, CDR2 FNYEAQ, per germline (reference sequence). CDR3 length equals 18 residues. The CDR3 nucleotides are TGTGCTAGCAGCTCCGAACCGGGACAGGGGCCCGTTAACTATGGCTACACCTTC. It specifies CASSSEPGQGPVNYGYTF.

This clone was picked up one time. The chain employs TRBV11-2 and TRBJ2-5, with D perhaps TRBD1 (5 bases). Per germline, CDR1 SGHAT and CDR2 FQNNGV. V dropped 3 bases and J dropped 5 bases, with 16 bases sitting between them. The CDR3 totals 15 residues. The CDR3 DNA is TGTGCCAGCAGCTTGAGTCGGCAGGGAAGGGAGACCCAGTACTTC. It translates to CASSLSRQGRETQYF.

V usage is TRBV7-3 and J usage is TRBJ2-1; perhaps TRBD1 as D (7 bases). The CDR3 sequence is 13 residues long. Germline V CDR1 and CDR2: SGHTA, FQGTGA. Trimming removed 6 bases at V and 7 bases at J, with 13 bases between. DNA of the CDR3: TGTGCCAGCAGGCCTCAGGGGGGTAATGAGCAGTTCTTC. This codes for CASRPQGGNEQFF.

V gene TRBV12-3 or TRBV12-4 combines with J gene TRBJ1-1, with a possible D match to TRBD1 (5 bases). This CDR3 is built from 13 residues. V lost 5 bases, J lost 0 bases, and 7 bases lay in between. Here the CDR3 DNA reads TGTGCCAGCAGTAAGACAGTGAACACTGAAGCTTTCTTT. It encodes CASSKTVNTEAFF.

This chain uses TRBV19 with TRBJ1-2; D may be TRBD1 (5 bases). V gave up 5 bases and J gave up 5 bases, with 9 bases separating them. The CDR3 consists of 12 residues. Germline CDR1 LNHDA, CDR2 SQIVND (reference sequence). DNA of the CDR3: TGTGCCAGTAGTCCGCGACAGTATGGCTACACCTTC. Translation gives CASSPRQYGYTF.

The V gene is TRBV6-5, the J gene TRBJ2-5, with 10 bases lining up with TRBD1. V lost 6 bases to trimming and J lost 5 bases; unmatched junction nucleotides: 6. From germline, CDR1 is MNHEY and CDR2 SVGAGI. The CDR3 totals 14 residues. CDR3 residues: CASSKTGGGETQYF. DNA for the CDR3: TGTGCCAGCAGCAAGACAGGGGGCGGTGAGACCCAGTACTTC.

V usage is TRBV27 and J usage is TRBJ2-1; 14 bases agree with TRBD2. Germline lookup yields CDR1 MNHEY and CDR2 SMNVEV (reference sequence). J gave up 1 base and V 6 bases, and 14 bases lay outside the gene matches. The CDR3 totals 20 residues. The CDR3 loop is CASRPLWTSGRRHSYNEQFF. The CDR3 region has the DNA TGTGCCAGCAGACCCCTCTGGACTAGCGGGAGGAGGCATTCCTACAATGAGCAGTTCTTC.

The rearrangement uses TRBV2 and TRBJ2-7, with TRBD1 matching 7 bases. This CDR3 is built from 15 residues. Germline values: CDR1 SNHLY, CDR2 FYNNEI. The ends lost 0 bases at V and 9 bases at J; junction bases unmatched: 11. The CDR3 bases are TGTGCCAGCAGTGAAGCGGGAGCAGGGGGTGGGGTGCAGTACTTC. Translating it yields CASSEAGAGGGVQYF. The whole variable domain, filled in from reference TRBV2 and TRBJ2-7, reads EPEVTQTPSHQVTQMGQEVILRCVPISNHLYFYWYRQILGQKVEFLVSFYNNEISEKSEIFDDQFSVERPDGSNFTLKIRSTKLEDSAMYFCASSEAGAGGGVQYFGPGTRLTVT.

The chain carries TRBV5-4 and TRBJ1-2; a possible D gene is TRBD1 (5 bases). Germline V gives CDR1 SGHNT, CDR2 YYREEE (reference sequence). Trimming left V 2 bases short and J 10 bases short, with 18 bases between. CDR3 size: 14 residues. In nucleotides, the CDR3 is TGTGCCAGCAGCTTTTGGGGCAGGGCGGACGACTACACCTTC. It is translated as CASSFWGRADDYTF.

This chain joins TRBV30 and TRBJ1-2; tentatively, D is TRBD1 (6 bases). The CDR3 has 12 amino acids. Per germline, CDR1 GTSNPN and CDR2 SVGIG (reference sequence). Trimming pared 4 bases from V and 2 bases from J, leaving 8 bases between. The CDR3 DNA reads as TGTGCCTGGACAGGGGCAAACTATGGCTACACCTTC. Protein product: CAWTGANYGYTF.

The chain combines TRBV2 with TRBJ1-4; D is unclear. The CDR3 covers 15 residues. The germline CDR1 and CDR2 sequences are SNHLY and FYNNEI. V shed 4 bases and J shed 3 bases, with 12 bases lying between them. The CDR3 region is CASSGMGTSNEKLFF. The CDR3 DNA is TGTGCCAGCAGTGGTATGGGCACGTCTAATGAAAAACTGTTTTTT.

This chain connects TRBV5-1 to TRBJ2-5; D possibly corresponds to TRBD2 (6 bases). The CDR3 totals 15 residues. Germline assignment: CDR1 SGHRS and CDR2 YFSETQ. V lost 4 bases and J 5 bases, leaving 18 bases between the germline ends. CDR3 loop: CASSPEGNSGETQYF. The CDR3 DNA follows: TGCGCCAGCAGCCCCGAAGGGAACAGCGGGGAGACCCAGTACTTC.

This chain connects TRBV7-6 to TRBJ2-4, with D unclear. The CDR3 totals 14 residues. Germline V CDR1 and CDR2: SGHVS, FNYEAQ. V was shortened by 5 bases and J by 6 bases, with 14 bases between the two germline ends. The chain's CDR3 is CASSPTSAVNIQYF. The CDR3 coding sequence is TGTGCCAGCAGCCCCACCAGCGCGGTAAACATTCAGTACTTC.

The chain is built from TRBV20-1 and TRBJ1-2; 7 positions agree with TRBD1. The CDR3 runs 11 residues. Germline V gene lookup returns CDR1 DFQATT and CDR2 SNEGSKA (reference sequence). Trimming at V came to 8 bases and at J to 5 bases, leaving 5 bases not matched to a gene. CDR3 coding DNA: TGCAGTCTGGGACAGCTGTATGGCTACACCTTC. It specifies CSLGQLYGYTF.